What follows describes a single T cell receptor (beta chain). Its antigen is as yet unknown. Germline lookup yields CDR1 MNHEY and CDR2 SVGAGI. V was clipped by 5 bases and J by 4 bases, with 11 bases between them. CDR3 length: 13 amino acids. Sorting from PBMCs produced CD4+ and CD8+ T cells. Sequencing relied on a cDNA template that was reverse transcribed from extracted RNA. Here immunoSEQ multiplex PCR was the method, and the copy in TCRdb shows in-frame clones only, minus some. The profile shows some 150,000 clones, more than 45% of them singletons. This sample is drawn from a study of CD8+ T cells in alopecia areata. Study as a whole: For the treated group, dosing was oral tofacitinib at 5 to 10 mg twice daily. For 6 to 18 months, tofacitinib was taken, and 6 months off drug followed. Whole-study results and caveats: Higher clonality and more expanded CD8+ clones appeared in lesional than normal scalp.

The origin of this receptor is a human donor with alopecia areata. This sample comprised CD8+ T cells sorted from blood, obtained at week 0. This chain connects TRBV6-5 to TRBJ1-2, with D unresolved. The CDR3 reads CASSEGFGYGYTF. In DNA, the CDR3 is TGTGCCAGCAGTGAGGGTTTTGGCTATGGCTACACCTTC.